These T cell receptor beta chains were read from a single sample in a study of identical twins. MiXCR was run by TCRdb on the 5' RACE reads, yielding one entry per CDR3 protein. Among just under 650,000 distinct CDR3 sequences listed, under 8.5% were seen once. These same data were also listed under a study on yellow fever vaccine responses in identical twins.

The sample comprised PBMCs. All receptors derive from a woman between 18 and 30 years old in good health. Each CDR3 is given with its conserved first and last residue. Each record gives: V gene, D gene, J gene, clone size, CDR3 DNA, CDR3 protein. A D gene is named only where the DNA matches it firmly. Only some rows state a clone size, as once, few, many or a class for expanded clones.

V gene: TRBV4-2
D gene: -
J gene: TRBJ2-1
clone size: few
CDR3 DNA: TGTGCCAGCAGCCAAGAACGGGACTCCTACAATGAGCAGTTCTTC
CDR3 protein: CASSQERDSYNEQFF

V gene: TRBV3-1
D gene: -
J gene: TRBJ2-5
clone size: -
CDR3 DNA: TGTGCCAGCAGCCAACGGAGCAAAGGGACTTTAGAGACCCAGTACTTC
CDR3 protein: CASSQRSKGTLETQYF

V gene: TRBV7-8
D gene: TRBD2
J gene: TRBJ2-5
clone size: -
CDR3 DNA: TGTGCCAGCAGCTTAGCCAGTAGCGGGGTACAAGAGACCCAGTACTTC
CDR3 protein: CASSLASSGVQETQYF

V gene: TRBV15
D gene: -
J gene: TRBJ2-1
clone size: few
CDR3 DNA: TGTGCCACCAGCAGAGAGGGCTCCTACAATGAGCAGTTCTTC
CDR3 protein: CATSREGSYNEQFF

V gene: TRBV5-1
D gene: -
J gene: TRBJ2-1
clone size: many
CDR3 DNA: TGCGCCAGCAGCCCCGGGGCAGCTGACAATGAGCAGTTCTTC
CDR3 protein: CASSPGAADNEQFF

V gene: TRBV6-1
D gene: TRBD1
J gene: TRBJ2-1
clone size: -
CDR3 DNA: TGTGCCAGCACCCCCGGGACAGGGTACAATGAGCAGTTCTTC
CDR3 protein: CASTPGTGYNEQFF

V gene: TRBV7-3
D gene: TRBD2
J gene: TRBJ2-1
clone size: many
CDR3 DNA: TGTGCCAGCAGCTCCCGTCGGGGAGGGCCCGGAGTAGACAATGAGCAGTTCTTC
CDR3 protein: CASSSRRGGPGVDNEQFF

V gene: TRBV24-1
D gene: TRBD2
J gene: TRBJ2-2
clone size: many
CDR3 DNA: TGTGCCACCAGTCTAGCGGGAGGTAACACCGGGGAGCTGTTTTTT
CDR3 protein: CATSLAGGNTGELFF

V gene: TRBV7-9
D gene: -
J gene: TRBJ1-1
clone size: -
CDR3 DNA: TGTGCCAGCAGCTTATGGGACCCGGGACACCGAAACACTGAAGCTTTCTTT
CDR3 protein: CASSLWDPGHRNTEAFF

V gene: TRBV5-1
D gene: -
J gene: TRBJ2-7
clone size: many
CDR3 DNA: TGCGCCAGCAGGCAAGATTCCTACGAGCAGTACTTC
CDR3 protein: CASRQDSYEQYF

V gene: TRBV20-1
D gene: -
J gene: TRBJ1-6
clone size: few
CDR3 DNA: TGCAGTGCTACCGGGGCCATCTATAATTCACCCCTCCACTTT
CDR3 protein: CSATGAIYNSPLHF

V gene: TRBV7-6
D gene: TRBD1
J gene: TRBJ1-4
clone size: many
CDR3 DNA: TGTGCCAGCAGCCTTGGATCGGGACAGGTTAATGAAAAACTGTTTTTT
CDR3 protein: CASSLGSGQVNEKLFF

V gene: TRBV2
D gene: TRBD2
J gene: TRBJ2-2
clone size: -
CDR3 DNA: TGTGCCACCAGACGCGGGGGGAACACCGGGGAGCTGTTTTTT
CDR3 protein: CATRRGGNTGELFF

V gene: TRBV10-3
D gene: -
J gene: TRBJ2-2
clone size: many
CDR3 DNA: TGTGCCATCAGGGACGGGAACACCGGGGAGCTGTTTTTT
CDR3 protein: CAIRDGNTGELFF

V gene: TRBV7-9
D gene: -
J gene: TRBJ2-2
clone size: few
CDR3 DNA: TGTGCCAGCAGCCCCAGTTCCGTTGCGAACACCGGGGAGCTGTTTTTT
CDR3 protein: CASSPSSVANTGELFF

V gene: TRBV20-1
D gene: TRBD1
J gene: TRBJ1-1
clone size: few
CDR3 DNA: TGCAGTGCCCTCAGGGGGGCGGGCCATGAAGCTTTCTTT
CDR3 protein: CSALRGAGHEAFF

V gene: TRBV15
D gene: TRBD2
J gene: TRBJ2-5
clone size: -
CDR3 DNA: TGTGCCACCAGCAGAGACGGGGCTAGCGGGTACCAAGAGACCCAGTACTTC
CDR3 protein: CATSRDGASGYQETQYF

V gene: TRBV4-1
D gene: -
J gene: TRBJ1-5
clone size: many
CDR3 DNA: TGCGCCAGCAGCCGATACTCAGGGTCGAATCAGCCCCAGCATTTT
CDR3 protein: CASSRYSGSNQPQHF

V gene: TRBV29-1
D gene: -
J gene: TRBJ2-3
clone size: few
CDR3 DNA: TGCAGCGTCCTACTTGGCGATACGCAGTATTTT
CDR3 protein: CSVLLGDTQYF

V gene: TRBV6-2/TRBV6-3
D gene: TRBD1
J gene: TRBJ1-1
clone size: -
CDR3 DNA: TGTGCCAGCAGACAAGACAGGGAGGCTTTCTTT
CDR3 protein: CASRQDREAFF

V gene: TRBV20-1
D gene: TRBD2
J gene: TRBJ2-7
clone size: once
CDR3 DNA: TGCAGTGCTGGAGATCGGGGTAGCGGGAGGGCCTACGAGCAGTACTTC
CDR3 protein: CSAGDRGSGRAYEQYF

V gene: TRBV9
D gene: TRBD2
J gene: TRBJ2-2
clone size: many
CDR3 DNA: TGTGCCAGCAGCTCGACTAGCGGGAGCAGACGGGCCGGGGAGCTGTTTTTT
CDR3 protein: CASSSTSGSRRAGELFF

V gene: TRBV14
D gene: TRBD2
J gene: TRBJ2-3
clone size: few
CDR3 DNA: TGTGCCAGCAGCCAAGATCACGGGACTAGCGGGGGCCGGCCAAGAGATACGCAGTATTTT
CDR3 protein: CASSQDHGTSGGRPRDTQYF

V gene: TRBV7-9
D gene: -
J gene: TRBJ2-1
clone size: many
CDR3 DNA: TGTGCCAGCAGCCCACAGGGCGGAAGCTCCTACAATGAGCAGTTCTTC
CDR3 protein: CASSPQGGSSYNEQFF

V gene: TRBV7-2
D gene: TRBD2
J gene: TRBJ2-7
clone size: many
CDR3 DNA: TGTGCCAGCAGCTTAGTGGGACTACTTTACGAGCAGTACTTC
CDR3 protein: CASSLVGLLYEQYF

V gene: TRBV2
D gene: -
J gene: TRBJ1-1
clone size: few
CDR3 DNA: TGTGCCAGCAGTGATATAGCTATGAACACTGAAGCTTTCTTT
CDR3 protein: CASSDIAMNTEAFF

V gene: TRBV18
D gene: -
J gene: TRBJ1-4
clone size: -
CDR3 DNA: TGTGCCAGCTCACCACCCGACAGGAATGAAAAACTGTTTTTT
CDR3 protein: CASSPPDRNEKLFF

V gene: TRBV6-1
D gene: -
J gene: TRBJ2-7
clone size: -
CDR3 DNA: TGTGCCAGCAGAAACACCCTGGCACAAGCCTACGAGCAGTACTTC
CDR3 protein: CASRNTLAQAYEQYF